Each of the 2 T cell receptor beta chains below was sequenced from the same sample in a study of human T cells and chemical hapten exposure. TCRdb recomputed calls from the RACE reads with MiXCR, one row per CDR3 protein. The repertoire has 100,000 or so distinct CDR3 sequences, 9.3% of them found once; the top ten carry more than 2%. Time point of the sample: patch test 2, 6 weeks after DPC sensitization. This sample's treatment: therapeutic diphenylcyclopropenone sensitization with weekly scalp DPC. The specimen comprised whole blood, sampled in connection with sensitization to the hapten diphenylcyclopropenone (DPC). The receptors stem from a middle-aged woman with alopecia areata. Some clones in this sample may be carry-over from other donors' samples.

This clonotype was recorded many times. The chain is built from TRBV6-5 and TRBJ2-7, with TRBD1 identical over 7 bases. The CDR3 sequence is 17 residues long. V lost 1 base to trimming and J lost 2 bases; unmatched junction nucleotides: 11. Germline values: CDR1 MNHEY, CDR2 SVGAGI. This CDR3 reads CASSYYPTGYIPYEQYF. In DNA form, the CDR3 reads TGTGCCAGCAGTTACTACCCGACAGGGTATATACCCTACGAGCAGTACTTC.

Many counts were recorded for this clonotype. J is TRBJ2-7 and V is TRBV30, with 9 bases lining up with TRBD1. The CDR3 has 15 residues. CDR1 is GTSNPN and CDR2 is SVGIG in the germline V gene (reference sequence). The junction had 5 bases not matched to a gene; V was cut back by 1 base and J by 1 base. The CDR3 region has the DNA TGTGCCTGGAGTGCTCCGGGACAGGGTTCCTACGAGCAGTACTTC. It encodes CAWSAPGQGSYEQYF.